These 8 T cell receptor beta chains share one sample of origin, sequenced in a study of T cells in localized non-small cell lung cancer. Libraries were prepared by immunoSEQ multiplex PCR; TCRdb keeps only in-frame clonotypes and omits some of them. The repertoire holds 1,400 to 1,500 clones, with roughly 26% as singletons. The sample was normal lung tissue next to the tumor, taken before any cancer treatment. All receptors come from a male donor at least 60 years old with stage II lung adenocarcinoma.

This chain joins TRBV14 and TRBJ2-3; no clear D gene. Germline V gene lookup returns CDR1 SGHDN and CDR2 FVKESK. The V and J ends lost 1 base and 1 base respectively, with 9 bases between them. The CDR3 sequence is 15 residues long. CDR3 DNA: TGTGCCAGCAGCCAAGTCCGATCGCGCACAGATACGCAGTATTTT. Protein product: CASSQVRSRTDTQYF.

J is TRBJ2-5 and V is TRBV10-3; 8 bases align to TRBD2. J was trimmed by 0 bases and V by 2 bases; bases with no gene match: 5. The CDR3 runs 16 residues. Looked up from germline, CDR1 is ENHRY and CDR2 is SYGVKD. The CDR3 protein is CAISEGVAGYQETQYF. CDR3 bases: TGTGCCATCAGTGAGGGGGTAGCGGGGTACCAAGAGACCCAGTACTTC.

This clone has just a few counts. The V and J genes are TRBV11-3 and TRBJ1-3; perhaps TRBD1 as D (5 bases). Trimming shortened V by 2 bases and J by 2 bases, and 16 bases separated the two germline ends. The germline CDR1 and CDR2 sequences are SGHNT and YENEEA. This CDR3 comprises 17 residues. The CDR3 protein is CASSLSPGTTAGNTIYF. The CDR3 bases are TGTGCCAGCAGCTTATCGCCCGGGACGACTGCTGGAAACACCATATATTTT.

This sequence joins TRBV6-8 and TRBJ2-2; TRBD2 matches 12 bases. Per the germline V gene, CDR1 is MNHGY and CDR2 is SAAAGT. CDR3 length equals 17 residues. Losses at the gene ends were 5 bases for V and 4 bases for J; bases not matched to a gene: 8. The CDR3 nucleotides read TGTGCCAGCAGTATGACTAGCGGGAGCCTTGGCACCGGGGAGCTGTTTTTT. Encoded protein: CASSMTSGSLGTGELFF.

The rearrangement joins TRBV5-1 to TRBJ2-2; no reliable D call. The ends were cut back, 0 bases at V and 1 base at J, with 7 bases in the middle. Per germline, CDR1 SGHRS and CDR2 YFSETQ. The CDR3 extends over 15 amino acids. CDR3 in DNA: TGCGCCAGCAGCTTGGATACACGGAACACCGGGGAGCTGTTTTTT. Its translation is CASSLDTRNTGELFF.

This clone was observed a few times. The V call is TRBV19, the J call TRBJ2-1; 14 bases fit TRBD2. From germline, CDR1 is LNHDA and CDR2 SQIVND (reference sequence). The CDR3 is 16 amino acids. Unmatched junction bases numbered 13, after V lost 6 bases and J lost 12 bases. The DNA of the CDR3 is TGTGCCAGTAGCCCTATATCCGGGACTAGCGGGAGAGGGCAGTTCTTC. Amino acid sequence: CASSPISGTSGRGQFF. Filled out from reference TRBV19 and TRBJ2-1, the complete variable domain reads DGGITQSPKYLFRKEGQNVTLSCEQNLNHDAMYWYRQDPGQGLRLIYYSQIVNDFQKGDIAEGYSVSREKKESFPLTVTSAQKNPTAFYLCASSPISGTSGRGQFFGPGTRLTVL.

This clone occurred a few times. V is TRBV30 and J is TRBJ1-2; the match to TRBD1 covers 7 bases. The V gene's germline CDR1 is GTSNPN and CDR2 SVGIG (reference sequence). J gave up 4 bases and V 5 bases, and 10 bases lay outside the gene matches. This CDR3 contains 14 residues. DNA of the CDR3: TGTGCCTGGTCCGGACAGGCCTCTGGCTATGGCTACACCTTC. This gives the protein CAWSGQASGYGYTF.

This clone appeared a few times. The gene calls are TRBV12-5 and TRBJ1-1; a possible D gene is TRBD1 (5 bases). CDR3 length: 13 amino acids. Per germline, CDR1 LGHNT and CDR2 FRNRAP. This chain's CDR3 is CASTIQGSTEAFF. Here the CDR3 DNA reads TGTGCCAGCACGATCCAGGGTAGCACTGAAGCTTTCTTT.